The rows below give T cell receptor beta chains drawn from one sample of a study of blood T cells in healthy people across ages. TCRdb independently ran MiXCR on the 5' RACE reads; one entry per CDR3 protein. The data show around 1,600,000 distinct CDR3 sequences, 35% to 45% seen once. Sequenced material: blood. The receptors were sampled from a woman younger than 30 in good health. Both conserved end residues are part of each CDR3. Clone sizes are given selectively: once, few, many, or a class where the clone is expanded.

clone_size,v_call,j_call,cdr3_aa
.,TRBV6-2/TRBV6-3,TRBJ2-7,CASSRDPSYEQYF
few,TRBV5-1,TRBJ2-7,CASSLFYIPDSYEQYF
.,TRBV6-6,TRBJ1-1,CASSYWTGRNTEAFF
.,TRBV11-2,TRBJ1-1,CASSLRTGVGRAFF
.,TRBV7-2,TRBJ1-2,CASTLTSGTASYGYTF
few,TRBV7-2,TRBJ2-3,CASSLRMADTQYF
.,TRBV11-2,TRBJ1-1,CASSYVTGGQTEAFF
.,TRBV7-9,TRBJ1-4,CASSPQQGEKLFF
.,TRBV6-6,TRBJ2-3,CASSLPTGGENTQYF
.,TRBV7-2,TRBJ2-7,CASSPGSAAYNEQYF
.,TRBV20-1,.,CSARLAGGPNYEQYF
few,TRBV7-7,TRBJ2-1,CASSLAKGPPAGYNEQFF
.,TRBV5-1,TRBJ2-3,CASAAMGHVPGTDTQYF
many,TRBV29-1,TRBJ1-2,CSVTRGPQRGGYTF
.,TRBV9,TRBJ2-1,CASSARQLGNEQFF
few,TRBV20-1,TRBJ2-1,CSAHVPSGYNEQFF
.,TRBV27,TRBJ2-3,CASRSISSTDTQYF
.,TRBV5-1,TRBJ1-1,CASSGGTVRNTKAFF
.,TRBV11-2,TRBJ2-2,CASSYSRDVTGELFF
.,TRBV6-5,TRBJ1-1,CASILGAGRNTEAFF
few,TRBV7-9,TRBJ2-3,CASSTSHSTDTQYF
many,TRBV12-3/TRBV12-4,TRBJ1-1,CASSLGRTNTEAFF
few,TRBV5-1,TRBJ2-3,CASSFYTDSSTDTQYF
.,TRBV5-1,TRBJ2-7,CASSLGPGYEQYF
.,TRBV6-1,TRBJ2-5,CASRRPPPQETQYF
few,TRBV10-3,TRBJ2-5,CAISVASGDPQETQYF
.,TRBV20-1,TRBJ2-7,CSARSLAGLSYEQYF
.,TRBV12-5,TRBJ2-1,CASASSPAGSYNEQFF
few,TRBV20-1,TRBJ2-5,CSATTVEAGLETQYF
few,TRBV7-8,TRBJ1-4,CASSFPRGNTEVGKLFF
.,TRBV9,.,CASSPPAGVAYNEQYF